This TCR beta chain was recorded in a study of blood T cell repertoires in COVID-19. Whole-study context: COVID-19 samples from acute and convalescent phases originated in the United States, Italy and Spain. Sample material is recorded as cDNA or gDNA derived from T cells, B-cell-depleted T cells, or PBMCs.

Per the original data handling: Estimated nucleated cell counts came from reference gene primer amplification. Sequenced by immunoSEQ multiplex PCR; TCRdb stores in-frame clones only, minus some. That table supplies the V and J calls and clone size; D and trimming were determined from the DNA. Among 80,000 to 100,000 clones listed, roughly 87% were seen once. This clone turned up a few times. The germline gives CDR1 SNHLY, CDR2 FYNNEI. The CDR3 loop spans 15 amino acids. Trimming removed 5 bases from V and 5 bases from J; junction bases left unmatched: 9. The material sequenced was peripheral blood. This TCR was recovered from a woman between 45 and 60 years old with active or convalescent COVID-19. The chain joins TRBV2 to TRBJ2-5, with 9 nucleotides matching TRBD1. The CDR3 is CASSPQGAVSETQYF. CDR3 in DNA: TGTGCCAGCAGTCCACAGGGGGCGGTGAGTGAGACCCAGTACTTC.